The next 18 T cell receptor beta chains were all read from a single sample in a study of shared clonotypes between healthy human individuals (dated by TCRdb to the early 2020s). Libraries were prepared through the immunoSEQ multiplex PCR assay. In TCRdb, the immuneACCESS table is reduced to in-frame sequences with V and J assigned. These tables do not hold every clone; where another copy was compared, an unresolved V gene accounts for under half, and the others remain unexplained. For this sample the table gives about 980,000 clones, of which around three quarters were detected only once. Approximately 1.5% of the sample is taken by the ten largest. Specimen: memory CD4+ T cells sorted from blood. In light of the paper, this sample's cell subset or site label describes: CD45RA-negative fraction. Source of these receptors: a man between 18 and 29 years old in good health.

This clone came up a few times. The V and J genes are TRBV30 and TRBJ1-3; D is undetermined. The germline V gene has CDR1 GTSNPN and CDR2 SVGIG (reference sequence). The CDR3 has 14 residues. CDR3: CASNRESSGNTIYF. The CDR3 DNA sequence: TGTGCGTCGAACCGGGAGTCCTCTGGAAACACCATATATTTT.

This clone occurred many times. This same CDR3 is encoded by further DNA sequences in the sample. The chain combines TRBV18 with TRBJ2-1; D possibly corresponds to TRBD1 (6 bases). The CDR3 is 13 amino acids. Trimming pared 5 bases from V and 4 bases from J, leaving 9 bases between. Germline V gene sequence: CDR1 KGHSH, CDR2 LQKENI. For the CDR3, the DNA is TGTGCCAGCTCATCACAGGGATACAATGAGCAGTTCTTC. Its translation: CASSSQGYNEQFF.

This clone has just a few counts. The rearrangement links TRBV6-1 to TRBJ2-5; D is unclear. CDR3 size: 14 residues. Trimming pared 4 bases from V and 1 base from J, leaving 10 bases between. Germline V gene sequence: CDR1 MNHNS, CDR2 SASEGT. Here the CDR3 DNA reads TGTGCCAGCAGTGGGGGTCAGATCCAAGAGACCCAGTACTTC. It yields the protein CASSGGQIQETQYF.

This chain links TRBV6-6 with TRBJ2-1, with 7 bases identical to TRBD1. V lost 2 bases, J lost 5 bases, and 0 bases stayed unmatched. Germline V gene sequence: CDR1 MNHNY, CDR2 SVGAGI (reference sequence). The CDR3 has 13 residues. Written as DNA, the CDR3 is TGTGCCAGCAGTTACACAGGGGACAATGAGCAGTTCTTC. Translating it yields CASSYTGDNEQFF.

The rearrangement joins TRBV5-1 to TRBJ2-6; no clear D. V was shortened by 3 bases and J by 1 base, with 5 bases between the two germline ends. CDR1 and CDR2 from the germline V gene are SGHRS and YFSETQ. This CDR3 comprises 14 residues. The CDR3 sequence: CASSSTSGANVLTF. The CDR3 DNA is TGCGCCAGCAGCTCGACTTCTGGGGCCAACGTCCTGACTTTC.

V is TRBV7-2 and J is TRBJ1-1; D is uncertain. The CDR3 has 15 residues. Trimming removed 1 base from V and 0 bases from J, with 9 bases in between. CDR1 is SGHTA and CDR2 is FQGNSA in the germline V gene. The CDR3 region is CASSLERRLNTEAFF. In nucleotides, the CDR3 is TGTGCCAGCAGCTTAGAACGCAGGTTGAACACTGAAGCTTTCTTT.

CDR3 DNA sequence: TGTGCCAGTAGTGGGACAAGGAGCTCCTATAATTCACCCCTCCACTTT. It encodes CASSGTRSSYNSPLHF. The genes are TRBV19 and TRBJ1-6, with TRBD1 as a possible D gene (6 bases). Germline CDR1 reads LNHDA; CDR2 reads SQIVND (reference sequence). This CDR3 is 16 amino acids long. V shed 5 bases and J shed 0 bases, with 11 bases lying between them.

This clone was seen just once. This CDR3 is CASSPQPGLRETQYF. The CDR3 nucleotides are TGTGCCAGCAGCCCCCAACCCGGACTAAGGGAGACCCAGTACTTC. V and J are TRBV7-3 and TRBJ2-5, with a tentative D call TRBD2 (6 bases). Germline values: CDR1 SGHTA, CDR2 FQGTGA. This CDR3 region has 15 residues. The V and J ends lost 5 bases and 5 bases respectively, with 18 bases between them.

The CDR3 here is CAWNRQGASQQFF. The DNA of the CDR3 is TGTGCCTGGAACAGACAAGGGGCTTCCCAGCAGTTCTTC. This chain links TRBV30 with TRBJ2-1; tentative D call: TRBD1 (5 bases). V was shortened by 4 bases and J by 11 bases, with 18 bases between the two germline ends. CDR1 GTSNPN and CDR2 SVGIG come from the germline V gene (reference sequence). The CDR3 length is 13 residues. The full variable domain, its missing parts supplied by reference TRBV30 and TRBJ2-1, is SQTIHQWPATLVQPVGSPLSLECTVEGTSNPNLYWYRQAAGRGLQLLFYSVGIGQISSEVPQNLSASRPQDRQFILSSKKLLLSDSGFYLCAWNRQGASQQFFGPGTRLTVL.

This CDR3 reads CASSPGDFNTGELFF. The CDR3 DNA is TGTGCCAGCAGCCCCGGGGACTTCAACACCGGGGAGCTGTTTTTT. The chain has TRBV7-9 and TRBJ2-2; TRBD2 is a possible D gene (6 bases). Germline values: CDR1 SEHNR, CDR2 FQNEAQ (reference sequence). The CDR3 length is 15 residues. With 5 bases removed from V and 2 bases from J, the gap between germline ends came to 12 bases.

This chain uses TRBV5-1 with TRBJ2-6; 10 bases match TRBD1. Trimming removed 4 bases from V and 0 bases from J; junction bases left unmatched: 7. The CDR3 is 18 residues long. The germline gives CDR1 SGHRS, CDR2 YFSETQ. For the CDR3, the DNA is TGCGCCAGCAGCCCTGGACAGGGGGGTAGCTCTGGGGCCAACGTCCTGACTTTC. Translation gives CASSPGQGGSSGANVLTF.

J is TRBJ2-5 and V is TRBV10-1; 8 bases are a match to TRBD1. The CDR3 spans 15 residues. Germline V lookup: CDR1 WNHNN, CDR2 SYGVQD (reference sequence). Trimming took 6 bases from V and 2 from J; bases not matched to a gene: 8. Here the CDR3 reads CASSSGQGAQETQYF. CDR3 coding DNA: TGCGCCAGCAGCTCTGGCCAGGGGGCTCAAGAGACCCAGTACTTC.

The rearrangement joins TRBV27 to TRBJ2-7, with 12 bases lining up with TRBD2. The V and J ends lost 3 bases and 6 bases, in that order; junction bases with no gene match: 18. The CDR3 loop spans 19 amino acids. The germline CDR1 and CDR2 sequences are MNHEY and SMNVEV (reference sequence). The CDR3 nucleotides are TGTGCCAGCAGTTTGGGGCAGGGCTTAGGGCTAGCGGGAGGGCGCGAGCAGTACTTC. Translation gives CASSLGQGLGLAGGREQYF.

The rearrangement uses TRBV6-1 and TRBJ1-2; 10 bases align to TRBD1. V trimming: 6 bases; J trimming: 8 bases; junction bases outside the gene matches: 6. CDR1 is MNHNS, CDR2 SASEGT, per germline. This CDR3 is built from 13 residues. CDR3 DNA: TGTGCCAGCAGCCCGGGACAGGGGAGAGGCTACACCTTC. Protein: CASSPGQGRGYTF.

The chain carries TRBV6-5 and TRBJ2-7; no clear D. The V end was cut by 2 bases, the J end by 2 bases, with 13 bases between. This CDR3 is 15 amino acids long. CDR1 is MNHEY and CDR2 is SVGAGI in the germline V gene. The CDR3 coding sequence is TGTGCCAGCAGTTACAGCACCCGAGGTACCTACGAGCAGTACTTC. Protein: CASSYSTRGTYEQYF.

This chain connects TRBV30 to TRBJ1-3, with D maybe TRBD1 (6 bases). The length of the CDR3 is 14 residues. Germline V gene sequence: CDR1 GTSNPN, CDR2 SVGIG (reference sequence). The V gene lost 3 bases and the J gene lost 0 bases, with 9 bases spanning the gap. CDR3 in amino acids: CAWRQGNSGNTIYF. In DNA, the CDR3 is TGTGCCTGGAGACAGGGCAACTCTGGAAACACCATATATTTT.

The table lists this clone with a few counts. V is TRBV6-1 and J is TRBJ2-4; weak D call: TRBD2 (6 bases). The CDR3 is made up of 13 amino acids. Trimming shortened V by 5 bases and J by 8 bases, and 13 bases separated the two germline ends. In germline, CDR1 is MNHNS, CDR2 SASEGT. CDR3 protein: CASSSSGGYIQYF. CDR3 coding DNA: TGTGCCAGCAGTTCTAGTGGGGGGTACATTCAGTACTTC.

The CDR3 here is CASSYSIQAYEQYF. The CDR3 DNA is TGTGCCAGCAGTTACTCGATACAAGCCTACGAGCAGTACTTC. The rearrangement links TRBV6-6 to TRBJ2-7; D unclear. The CDR3 runs to 14 residues. V shed 0 bases and J shed 2 bases, with 8 bases lying between them. Germline CDR1 and CDR2: MNHNY and SVGAGI (reference sequence).